Shown below are 32 T cell receptor beta chains from a single sample sequenced in a study of blood T cell repertoires in COVID-19. Measured with immunoSEQ multiplex PCR; TCRdb has only the in-frame clones, and not every one. This table holds tens of thousands of clones, around 87% found once. The sample was peripheral blood. The receptors were gathered from a man aged 55 to 69 with acute or convalescent COVID-19.

The chain carries TRBV5-4 and TRBJ2-4; 8 bases fit TRBD1. The V segment lost 0 bases and the J segment 9 bases; nucleotides outside the gene matches: 8. The CDR3 is 15 residues long. In germline, CDR1 is SGHNT, CDR2 YYREEE (reference sequence). CDR3 region: CASSLVQGVSGIQYF. CDR3 nucleotide sequence: TGTGCCAGCAGCTTGGTACAGGGGGTATCGGGCATTCAGTACTTC.

This clone appeared once. The chain employs TRBV13 and TRBJ1-1; D is uncertain. This CDR3 has 14 amino acids. V lost 1 base, J lost 6 bases, and 12 bases lay in between. CDR1 is PRHDT and CDR2 is FYEKMQ in the germline V gene (reference sequence). The CDR3 nucleotides read TGTGCCAGCAGCTTAGCTGCTAGAGTAGCTGAAGCTTTCTTT. Its protein product is CASSLAARVAEAFF.

The chain employs TRBV27 and TRBJ2-2; TRBD1 matches 7 bases. CDR1 is MNHEY, CDR2 SMNVEV, per germline (reference sequence). The V segment lost 5 bases and the J segment 5 bases; nucleotides outside the gene matches: 8. This CDR3 has 15 residues. The CDR3 DNA sequence: TGTGCCAGCAGTGACAGGGCGCTGGGGACCGGGGAGCTGTTTTTT. Translated, it gives CASSDRALGTGELFF.

This chain connects TRBV5-5 to TRBJ2-1; the match to TRBD2 covers 8 bases. CDR1 and CDR2 from the germline V gene are SGHKS and YYEKEE (reference sequence). The CDR3 has 17 residues. With V trimmed by 0 bases and J by 5 bases, 10 bases remained unmatched. CDR3 in amino acids: CASSLGLTTSVDNEQFF. CDR3 nucleotide sequence: TGTGCCAGCAGCTTGGGCCTTACGACTAGCGTGGACAATGAGCAGTTCTTC.

The genes are TRBV9 and TRBJ1-4, with D maybe TRBD1 (5 bases). Trimming removed 0 bases from V and 6 bases from J, with 15 bases in between. There are 16 residues in the CDR3. The V gene's germline CDR1 is SGDLS and CDR2 YYNGEE. The CDR3 DNA reads TGTGCCAGCAGCGTAGGGTCGGGGGTCTCCCATGAAAAACTGTTTTTT. Translated, it gives CASSVGSGVSHEKLFF. The full variable domain, rest sourced from reference TRBV9 and TRBJ1-4, is DSGVTQTPKHLITATGQRVTLRCSPRSGDLSVYWYQQSLDQGLQFLIQYYNGEERAKGNILERFSAQQFPDLHSELNLSSLELGDSALYFCASSVGSGVSHEKLFFGSGTQLSVL.

The chain couples TRBV5-1 to TRBJ2-3; no definite D call. Germline V gives CDR1 SGHRS, CDR2 YFSETQ. Trimming cost V 7 bases and J 0 bases, with 12 bases left between them. CDR3 length: 14 residues. The CDR3 DNA sequence: TGCGCCAGCGCCCCTATATCTAGCACAGATACGCAGTATTTT. It translates to CASAPISSTDTQYF.

This sequence joins TRBV25-1 and TRBJ2-7; TRBD1 matches at 7 bases. This CDR3 has 13 residues. With V trimmed by 10 bases and J by 4 bases, 10 bases remained unmatched. CDR1 and CDR2 (germline): MGHDK, SYGVNS. The CDR3 nucleotides are TGTGCCACAGCTACAGGGGAGCGTTACGAGCAGTACTTC. Translating gives CATATGERYEQYF.

The chain recombines TRBV10-3 with TRBJ2-7, with TRBD2 matching 12 bases. This CDR3 contains 16 residues. The V gene end was trimmed by 0 bases and the J gene end by 3 bases; junction bases not matched to a gene: 3. Germline CDR1 and CDR2: ENHRY and SYGVKD. The CDR3 coding sequence is TGTGCCATCAGTGAGTCGAAACTAGCGGGAGGCTACGAGCAGTACTTC. As protein: CAISESKLAGGYEQYF.

This chain uses TRBV18 with TRBJ2-1; 8 positions match TRBD2. This CDR3 has 13 residues. Germline CDR1 and CDR2: KGHSH and LQKENI. The junction had 5 bases not matched to a gene; V was cut back by 6 bases and J by 7 bases. The CDR3, as DNA: TGTGCCAGCTCGGTCGGGGGGGCAAATGAGCAGTTCTTC. This encodes CASSVGGANEQFF.

V usage is TRBV11-2 and J usage is TRBJ1-2; possibly TRBD1 for D (5 bases). The V end lost 5 bases, the J end lost 1 base, and 11 bases lay between the germline ends. Germline V gene sequence: CDR1 SGHAT, CDR2 FQNNGV. The CDR3 consists of 14 residues. This chain's CDR3 is CASSLAGVNYGYTF. The CDR3 DNA reads as TGTGCCAGCAGCCTGGCGGGGGTTAACTATGGCTACACCTTC.

This clone was picked up one time. The chain is built from TRBV24-1 and TRBJ1-2, with D uncertain. Germline V gene sequence: CDR1 KGHDR, CDR2 SFDVKD. CDR3 length: 14 residues. V was cut by 4 bases and J by 4 bases, with 12 bases left in between. The chain's CDR3 is CATSESRGSYGYTF. The CDR3 DNA reads TGTGCCACCAGTGAGTCTCGAGGTTCCTATGGCTACACCTTC.

The rearrangement uses TRBV11-2 and TRBJ1-1; no clear D gene. Trimming shortened V by 0 bases and J by 5 bases, and 10 bases separated the two germline ends. Germline-derived CDR1 and CDR2 are SGHAT and FQNNGV. The CDR3 contains 14 residues. The CDR3, as DNA: TGTGCCAGCAGCTTAGATCTTATGAGGACTGAAGCTTTCTTT. Translation: CASSLDLMRTEAFF.

This clone was picked up one time. The rearrangement links TRBV6-6 to TRBJ1-3, with 7 nucleotides matching TRBD1. V lost 2 bases and J lost 2; bases outside the gene matches: 0. Germline V gives CDR1 MNHNY, CDR2 SVGAGI (reference sequence). The CDR3 extends over 14 amino acids. CDR3 region: CASSYTGAGNTIYF. CDR3 in DNA: TGTGCCAGCAGTTACACAGGGGCTGGAAACACCATATATTTT.

The chain has TRBV21-1 and TRBJ2-3; the table's D gene call, TRBD2, was not cross checked with the DNA. TRBV21-1 is a pseudogene segment. The CDR3 length is 15 residues. The CDR3 here is CASSSTGGGTDTQYF. The CDR3 DNA is TGTGCCAGCAGCTCAACGGGGGGCGGCACAGATACGCAGTATTTT.

The CDR3 region is CASGPHNTGELFF. In DNA, the CDR3 is TGTGCCAGCGGGCCCCATAACACCGGGGAGCTGTTTTTT. This rearrangement joins TRBV27 to TRBJ2-2; no clear D gene. With 8 bases removed from V and 2 bases from J, the gap between germline ends came to 9 bases. From germline, CDR1 is MNHEY and CDR2 SMNVEV (reference sequence). The CDR3 has 13 residues.

The chain recombines TRBV18 with TRBJ2-7; perhaps TRBD2 as D (7 bases). The CDR3 loop spans 15 amino acids. V was clipped by 5 bases and J by 0 bases, with 14 bases between them. CDR1 and CDR2 (germline): KGHSH, LQKENI. The CDR3 is CASSFGEGVSYEQYF. Here the CDR3 DNA reads TGTGCCAGCTCATTCGGGGAGGGGGTCTCCTACGAGCAGTACTTC.

Here the CDR3 DNA reads TGTGCCAGCAGCCAGGGACAAGCCTACGAGCAGTACTTC. Residues: CASSQGQAYEQYF. The genes are TRBV6-5 and TRBJ2-7, with a tentative D call TRBD1 (6 bases). Germline-derived CDR1 and CDR2 are MNHEY and SVGAGI. V dropped 6 bases and J dropped 2 bases, with 11 bases sitting between them. The CDR3 has 13 amino acids.

The chain couples TRBV7-9 to TRBJ2-4, with 15 bases identical to TRBD2. CDR3 length: 15 residues. Germline CDR1 is SEHNR and CDR2 is FQNEAQ (reference sequence). Unmatched junction bases numbered 0, after V lost 4 bases and J lost 5 bases. CDR3: CASSWTSGRENIQYF. CDR3 DNA: TGTGCCAGCAGCTGGACTAGCGGGAGGGAAAACATTCAGTACTTC.

The gene calls are TRBV2 and TRBJ1-1; 8 positions match TRBD1. V lost 10 bases, J lost 8 bases, and 6 bases stayed unmatched. Germline V CDR1 and CDR2: SNHLY, FYNNEI. This CDR3 contains 11 residues. The CDR3 coding sequence is TGTGCCACCGGACAGGGAGTGGAAGCTTTCTTT. This sequence encodes CATGQGVEAFF. The whole variable domain, filled in from reference TRBV2 and TRBJ1-1, reads EPEVTQTPSHQVTQMGQEVILRCVPISNHLYFYWYRQILGQKVEFLVSFYNNEISEKSEIFDDQFSVERPDGSNFTLKIRSTKLEDSAMYFCATGQGVEAFFGQGTRLTVV.

The chain is built from TRBV3-1 (or the pseudogene TRBV3-2) and TRBJ2-3; 12 bases align to TRBD2. The CDR3 covers 15 residues. The J segment lost 4 bases and the V segment lost 4 bases, leaving 3 bases of the junction unmatched. CDR1 is LGHDT, CDR2 YNNKEL, per germline (reference sequence). In nucleotides, the CDR3 is TGTGCCAGCAGCCCGGGACTAGCGGGTGCAGATACGCAGTATTTT. The encoded protein is CASSPGLAGADTQYF.

The genes are TRBV5-6 and TRBJ2-7; 8 positions match TRBD1. The CDR3 loop spans 16 amino acids. Losses at the gene ends were 1 base for V and 7 bases for J; bases not matched to a gene: 13. Germline assignment: CDR1 SGHDT and CDR2 YYEEEE. Written as DNA, the CDR3 is TGTGCCAGCAGCTTGTCGGGGACAGGCGGGTCGCGTGAGCAGTACTTC. It yields the protein CASSLSGTGGSREQYF.

J is TRBJ2-5 and V is TRBV9; 12 bases are a match to TRBD2. With V trimmed by 4 bases and J by 5 bases, 6 bases remained unmatched. Looked up from germline, CDR1 is SGDLS and CDR2 is YYNGEE. The CDR3 is 15 residues long. The CDR3 is CASSPLAGGQETQYF. CDR3 nucleotide sequence: TGTGCCAGCAGCCCTCTAGCGGGGGGGCAGGAGACCCAGTACTTC. The whole variable domain, remainder taken from reference TRBV9 and TRBJ2-5, is DSGVTQTPKHLITATGQRVTLRCSPRSGDLSVYWYQQSLDQGLQFLIQYYNGEERAKGNILERFSAQQFPDLHSELNLSSLELGDSALYFCASSPLAGGQETQYFGPGTRLLVL.

J is TRBJ1-1 and V is TRBV5-1; the match to TRBD1 covers 7 bases. Germline V gene data show CDR1 as SGHRS and CDR2 as YFSETQ. V was clipped by 2 bases and J by 3 bases; unmatched bases: 1. The CDR3 runs to 13 residues. The CDR3 region has the DNA TGCGCCAGCAGCTTCGACAGGGACACTGAAGCTTTCTTT. Protein: CASSFDRDTEAFF.

The genes are TRBV6-1 and TRBJ2-2; no reliable D call. CDR3 size: 12 residues. Germline V lookup: CDR1 MNHNS, CDR2 SASEGT. V was pared by 3 bases and J by 9 bases, with 8 bases between. The CDR3 spells CASSDGNWELFF. Written as DNA, the CDR3 is TGTGCCAGCAGTGACGGTAATTGGGAGCTGTTTTTT.

The genes are TRBV28 and TRBJ2-7; 8 positions match TRBD1. V dropped 6 bases and J dropped 4; count of bases not matched to a gene: 11. Germline V gene data show CDR1 as MDHEN and CDR2 as SYDVKM. The CDR3 is 15 amino acids. CDR3 DNA sequence: TGTGCCAGCAGCCGCCCAGGGGGCGGAGGGTACGAGCAGTACTTC. Amino acid sequence: CASSRPGGGGYEQYF.

The CDR3 DNA reads as TGTGCCAGCAGCTCTTGGGGCTCCTCCTCCCGAATTGAGCAGTTCTTC. This translates into CASSSWGSSSRIEQFF. The chain has TRBV7-2 and TRBJ2-1, with D possibly being TRBD1 (5 bases). Trimming took 4 bases from V and 9 from J, leaving 22 bases between them. Germline-derived CDR1 and CDR2 are SGHTA and FQGNSA. The CDR3 sequence is 16 residues long.

The J gene is TRBJ2-7, the V gene TRBV29-1, with D perhaps matching TRBD1 (5 bases). This CDR3 spans 12 amino acids. V lost 3 bases, J lost 6 bases, and 12 bases lay in between. CDR1 is SQVTM, CDR2 ANQGSEA, per germline. The CDR3 is CSVELFQGEQYF. The CDR3 DNA follows: TGCAGCGTTGAGTTGTTCCAGGGCGAGCAGTACTTC.

This clone has just one count. The chain couples TRBV18 to TRBJ1-4; D not resolved. V lost 8 bases and J 4 bases, leaving 11 bases between the germline ends. CDR3 size: 13 residues. Germline CDR1 is KGHSH and CDR2 is LQKENI. The CDR3 bases are TGTGCCAGCCACACCGGGAGTAATGAAAAACTGTTTTTT. Amino acid sequence: CASHTGSNEKLFF.

The chain recombines TRBV5-1 with TRBJ2-1; weak D call: TRBD2 (6 bases). Germline CDR1 and CDR2: SGHRS and YFSETQ. The CDR3 spans 15 residues. The V gene lost 4 bases and the J gene lost 0 bases, with 11 bases spanning the gap. The CDR3 reads CASSRGDDSYNEQFF. The DNA for the CDR3 is TGCGCCAGCAGCCGCGGGGACGACTCCTACAATGAGCAGTTCTTC.

This rearrangement joins TRBV2 to TRBJ1-5, with TRBD1 identical over 9 bases. V shed 7 bases, J shed 1 base, and the junction held 11 bases outside the gene matches. The CDR3 contains 17 residues. Germline CDR1 SNHLY, CDR2 FYNNEI. CDR3 coding DNA: TGTGCCAGCACCCCAGGGACAGGGATCTCGAGCAATCAGCCCCAGCATTTT. As protein: CASTPGTGISSNQPQHF.

This sequence joins TRBV11-2 and TRBJ2-5; 9 nucleotides align to TRBD2. V dropped 5 bases and J dropped 5; count of bases not matched to a gene: 6. The germline gives CDR1 SGHAT, CDR2 FQNNGV. This CDR3 is built from 14 residues. Here the CDR3 DNA reads TGTGCCAGCAGCCTCGGACTAGCGCCGGAGACCCAGTACTTC. Amino acid sequence: CASSLGLAPETQYF. The entire variable domain, with the rest obtained from reference TRBV11-2 and TRBJ2-5, is as follows: EAGVAQSPRYKIIEKRQSVAFWCNPISGHATLYWYQQILGQGPKLLIQFQNNGVVDDSQLPKDRFSAERLKGVDSTLKIQPAKLEDSAVYLCASSLGLAPETQYFGPGTRLLVL.

This clone was recorded once. The chain has TRBV18 and TRBJ1-1; D not certain. The germline V and J ends were trimmed by 3 bases and 1 base, with 9 bases remaining between them. The CDR3 is made up of 14 amino acids. From germline, CDR1 is KGHSH and CDR2 LQKENI. The CDR3 protein is CASSPSLQNTEAFF. In DNA form, the CDR3 reads TGTGCCAGCTCACCGAGTCTGCAGAACACTGAAGCTTTCTTT.